The source of this T cell receptor (beta chain) is a study of T cells after yellow fever vaccination. TCRdb recomputed calls from the 5' RACE reads with MiXCR, one row per CDR3 protein. In the table there are around 360,000 distinct CDR3 sequences, 9.5% to 13% of which are singletons. This CDR3 region has 16 residues. V gave up 0 bases and J gave up 3 bases, with 14 bases separating them. Germline V lookup: CDR1 LNHNV, CDR2 YYDKDF (reference sequence). The J gene is TRBJ1-2, the V gene TRBV15; the D is unclear. The source material was PBMCs, sampled on the day of the first yellow fever vaccination. The source of this sequence is a man younger than 30 who received the YFV17D yellow fever vaccine. CDR3 region: CATSRDLATSDYGYTF. In DNA form, the CDR3 reads TGTGCCACCAGCAGAGATTTGGCAACATCCGACTATGGCTACACCTTC.